These T cell receptor beta chains were read from a single sample in a study of human T cells and chemical hapten exposure. A single record per CDR3 protein comes from TCRdb applying MiXCR to the RACE reads. The table has about 98,000 distinct CDR3 sequences, roughly a tenth seen once. The sample consisted of whole blood, taken in connection with sensitization to the hapten diphenylcyclopropenone (DPC). The receptors originated from a woman aged 60-75 years with alopecia areata. Some clones in this sample may be carry-over from other donors' samples. The CDR3 runs from the conserved cysteine through the conserved F or W. Each record gives: V gene, clone size, J gene, D gene, CDR3 protein, CDR3 DNA. D genes are given only for firm matches. Only some rows state a clone size, as once, few, many or a class for expanded clones.

>TRBV20-1|.|TRBJ1-1|.
CSARLQGDTEAFF
TGCAGTGCCCGCCTGCAGGGCGACACTGAAGCTTTCTTT
>TRBV5-1|many|TRBJ2-3|.
CASSLLLRSLDTQYF
TGCGCCAGCAGCTTGCTTCTCAGAAGCCTGGATACGCAGTATTTT
>TRBV12-3/TRBV12-4|few|TRBJ1-1|.
CASSSSRVLEAFF
TGTGCCAGCAGCTCTTCCCGGGTCCTTGAAGCTTTCTTT
>TRBV18|.|TRBJ2-7|.
CASRSENYEQYF
TGTGCCAGCCGCAGCGAGAATTACGAGCAGTACTTC
>TRBV7-6|many|TRBJ2-5|.
CASSRWIGQTQYF
TGTGCCAGCAGCCGTTGGATCGGGCAGACCCAGTACTTC
>TRBV20-1|few|TRBJ2-7|.
CSAQNYEQYF
TGCAGTGCCCAGAACTACGAGCAGTACTTC
>TRBV10-1|.|TRBJ1-6|.
CASSRGLNSPLHF
TGCGCCAGCAGCCGGGGGTTGAATTCACCCCTCCACTTT
>TRBV29-1|many|TRBJ2-1|.
CSVGQSGEQFF
TGCAGCGTTGGACAGTCTGGTGAGCAGTTCTTC
>TRBV7-2|few|TRBJ2-1|.
CANSPRGGSNEQFF
TGTGCCAACAGCCCCCGTGGAGGGAGCAATGAGCAGTTCTTC
>TRBV7-3|.|TRBJ1-6|TRBD1
CASSFTGGRSPLHF
TGTGCCAGCAGCTTCACAGGGGGCAGGTCACCCCTCCACTTT
>TRBV6-1|.|TRBJ1-6|TRBD1
CASSEHQTGNNSPLHF
TGTGCCAGCAGTGAACACCAGACAGGGAATAATTCACCCCTCCACTTT
>TRBV5-1|many|TRBJ1-1|.
CASSPLGAPPRTEAFF
TGCGCCAGCAGCCCCCTCGGGGCCCCACCGAGAACTGAAGCTTTCTTT
>TRBV3-1|.|TRBJ1-2|.
CASSQAQGYGYTF
TGTGCCAGCAGCCAAGCCCAGGGCTATGGCTACACCTTC
>TRBV18|many|TRBJ1-1|.
CASSPAGESVTEAFF
TGTGCCAGCTCACCAGCAGGGGAGTCGGTCACTGAAGCTTTCTTT
>TRBV5-1|many|TRBJ2-1|TRBD2
CASSELAGGLNSYNEQFF
TGCGCCAGCAGCGAACTAGCGGGGGGGCTTAACTCCTACAATGAGCAGTTCTTC
>TRBV12-3/TRBV12-4|many|TRBJ1-2|TRBD1
CASSRQGANGYTF
TGTGCCAGCAGTAGACAGGGAGCGAACGGCTACACCTTC
>TRBV15|many|TRBJ2-7|TRBD1
CATSRDHIGRQGRFSWDSYEQYF
TGTGCCACCAGCAGAGATCATATAGGGAGACAGGGAAGGTTCTCATGGGACTCCTACGAGCAGTACTTC
>TRBV5-1|many|TRBJ2-1|TRBD1
CASSPLQGAVGNEQFF
TGCGCCAGCAGCCCCCTACAGGGGGCAGTTGGTAATGAGCAGTTCTTC
>TRBV20-1|few|TRBJ2-7|.
CSATNRGEMSSYEQYF
TGCAGTGCTACAAATCGTGGGGAAATGAGCTCCTACGAGCAGTACTTC
>TRBV15|many|TRBJ1-1|TRBD1
CATSRAQGPGTEAFF
TGTGCCACCAGCAGAGCACAGGGGCCGGGGACTGAAGCTTTCTTT
>TRBV3-1|.|TRBJ1-1|.
CASSPDGMLNTEAFF
TGTGCCAGCAGCCCAGACGGCATGTTGAACACTGAAGCTTTCTTT
>TRBV9|.|TRBJ2-1|.
CASSVELAGSEQFF
TGTGCCAGCAGCGTAGAACTAGCCGGGTCTGAGCAGTTCTTC
>TRBV29-1|.|TRBJ2-7|.
CSATGVVSYEQYF
TGCAGCGCCACTGGGGTGGTCTCCTACGAGCAGTACTTC
>TRBV6-1|.|TRBJ2-2|.
CASHSGSGGELFF
TGTGCCAGCCATTCAGGTTCAGGCGGGGAGCTGTTTTTT
>TRBV6-2/TRBV6-3|.|TRBJ2-7|.
CASSYGTPGMPYF
TGTGCCAGCAGTTACGGGACCCCGGGCATGCCGTACTTC
>TRBV5-1|many|TRBJ2-5|.
CASSPGPPIGETQYF
TGCGCCAGCTCGCCGGGACCGCCGATCGGGGAGACCCAGTACTTC
>TRBV7-2|.|TRBJ2-1|TRBD1
CASSLRDSSYNEQFF
TGTGCCAGCAGCCTCCGGGACAGCTCCTACAATGAGCAGTTCTTC
>TRBV6-6|few|TRBJ1-6|.
CASSYEDGPLHF
TGTGCCAGCAGTTACGAGGACGGACCCCTCCACTTT
>TRBV7-9|many|TRBJ1-2|.
CASSNFNYGYTF
TGTGCCAGCAGCAACTTTAACTATGGCTACACCTTC
>TRBV2|few|TRBJ2-3|.
CATDTQYF
TGTGCTACAGATACGCAGTATTTT
>TRBV6-5|few|TRBJ1-4|TRBD1
CASRSTGQGNEKLFF
TGTGCCAGCCGTTCCACGGGACAGGGGAATGAAAAACTGTTTTTT
>TRBV2|.|TRBJ1-6|.
CASTGGAPGESPLHF
TGTGCCAGCACCGGAGGGGCCCCAGGGGAGTCACCCCTCCACTTT
>TRBV5-1|.|TRBJ2-7|.
CASSQDGSSYEQYF
TGCGCCAGCAGTCAGGACGGTAGCTCCTACGAGCAGTACTTC
>TRBV6-5|few|TRBJ2-7|TRBD1
CASSYSGGIGTGWAYEQYF
TGTGCCAGCAGTTACTCCGGGGGGATCGGGACAGGGTGGGCCTACGAGCAGTACTTC
>TRBV6-1|few|TRBJ1-5|.
CASSVNEASNQPQHF
TGTGCCAGCAGTGTAAATGAAGCTAGCAATCAGCCCCAGCATTTT
>TRBV5-6|.|TRBJ2-1|TRBD1
CASSSDRNEQFF
TGTGCCAGCAGCTCGGACAGGAATGAGCAGTTCTTC
>TRBV18|many|TRBJ1-2|TRBD1
CASSPDRDYGYTF
TGTGCCAGCTCACCGGACAGGGACTATGGCTACACCTTC
>TRBV5-1|many|TRBJ1-3|.
CASSLQGNVGNTIYF
TGCGCCAGCAGCCTGCAGGGGAATGTAGGAAACACCATATATTTT
>TRBV18|few|TRBJ1-6|.
CASSPREPSYNSPLHF
TGTGCCAGCTCACCCCGCGAACCCTCCTATAATTCACCCCTCCACTTT
>TRBV7-9|many|TRBJ1-1|TRBD1
CASSPRTGAFTEAFF
TGTGCCAGCAGCCCCAGGACAGGGGCTTTCACTGAAGCTTTCTTT
>TRBV20-1|many|TRBJ2-1|.
CSARAMLVVADSTVYNEQFF
TGCAGTGCTAGAGCGATGCTGGTAGTAGCGGATTCAACTGTCTACAATGAGCAGTTCTTC
>TRBV19|many|TRBJ2-4|.
CASSTTGRYNIQYF
TGTGCCAGTAGTACTACGGGCAGGTATAACATTCAGTACTTC
>TRBV11-2|many|TRBJ2-1|.
CASSLAPAERGQFF
TGTGCCAGCAGCTTAGCCCCAGCGGAGAGGGGGCAGTTCTTC
>TRBV2|many|TRBJ1-1|TRBD1
CASRGQVNTEAFF
TGTGCCAGCAGGGGACAGGTGAACACTGAAGCTTTCTTT
>TRBV6-1|many|TRBJ1-1|.
CASTLQLMNTEAFF
TGTGCCAGCACTTTACAGTTAATGAACACTGAAGCTTTCTTT
>TRBV20-1|.|TRBJ2-7|TRBD1
CSATTGTGGSDEQYF
TGCAGTGCCACAACCGGGACAGGGGGGTCGGACGAGCAGTACTTC
>TRBV12-3/TRBV12-4|.|TRBJ2-1|TRBD2
CASSLGGLAVYNEQFF
TGTGCCAGCAGTTTAGGGGGACTAGCGGTTTACAATGAGCAGTTCTTC
>TRBV5-5|few|TRBJ1-4|TRBD1
CASSFVTGSREKLFF
TGTGCCAGCAGCTTCGTGACAGGGAGTCGTGAAAAACTGTTTTTT
>TRBV7-2|few|TRBJ2-1|TRBD2
CASSFGLEPFHEQFF
TGTGCCAGCAGCTTCGGACTAGAACCCTTCCATGAGCAGTTCTTC
>TRBV3-1|few|TRBJ1-2|.
CASSQVRQGEGYTF
TGTGCCAGCAGCCAAGTACGGCAGGGAGAGGGCTACACCTTC
>TRBV6-1|many|TRBJ1-6|.
CASSEIAGSDSPLHF
TGTGCCAGCAGTGAAATAGCAGGGAGCGATTCACCCCTCCACTTT
>TRBV28|many|TRBJ2-2|TRBD2
CASTVAGTGTGELFF
TGTGCCAGCACCGTAGCGGGGACGGGCACCGGGGAGCTGTTTTTT
>TRBV18|many|TRBJ2-5|.
CASSPGSQETQYF
TGTGCCAGCTCACCAGGGAGCCAAGAGACCCAGTACTTC
>TRBV20-1|many|TRBJ1-1|.
CSARERGLGTTFF
TGCAGTGCTAGAGAAAGGGGGTTGGGGACCACTTTCTTT
>TRBV5-6|few|TRBJ2-5|.
CASSGELRGTQYF
TGTGCCAGCAGCGGGGAGCTTAGGGGGACCCAGTACTTC